This entry concerns a single T cell receptor (beta chain). What it binds is not known. Every isolated RNA sample was fully reverse transcribed, so sequencing captured expressed TCRB transcripts. The method was immunoSEQ multiplex PCR; TCRdb's version includes in-frame clones alone and lacks a portion of them. The data show about 930,000 clones, with roughly 17% seen just once and 0.023% held by the top ten. These data are taken from a study of beta chain features in type 1 diabetes. Study context: Summed over all samples, the examined sorted cells came to 95 million to 130 million. Broader study findings: The cDNA sequencing approach could over-represent high-TCR-expressing cells. Compared with healthy donors, patients appeared to share more similar naive, central memory and regulatory TCRB repertoires.

CD45RO/CCR7/CD25/CD127/CD95/CD27 separated CD4+ naive, central memory, regulatory and stem cell-like memory cells by sorting. J gave up 5 bases and V 0 bases, and 7 bases lay outside the gene matches. The CDR3 totals 16 residues. CDR1 SGHKS and CDR2 YYEKEE come from the germline V gene (reference sequence). The rearrangement uses TRBV5-5 and TRBJ2-5; TRBD2 matches at 10 bases. This clonotype was obtained from a woman between 18 and 29 years old in good health. The sample consisted of naive CD4+ T cells from blood. The CDR3 nucleotides read TGTGCCAGCAGCTTGGCGCCAGCGGGAGGGGTGGAGACCCAGTACTTC. It codes for CASSLAPAGGVETQYF.